This passage covers 15 T cell receptor beta chains from one sample sequenced in a study of T cell repertoires in cytomegalovirus infection. No antigen has been assigned to these receptors. In TCRdb, the reads were re-called with MiXCR into one record per CDR3 protein. The sample has about 570,000 distinct CDR3 sequences, about 40% seen once. The sequences come from cultured PBMCs, collected from culture after CMV antigen stimulation. Receptor source: a human donor in good health (CMV status not recorded). Some clones in this sample may be carry-over from other donors' samples.

The chain is built from TRBV7-8 and TRBJ2-4, with a weak D call TRBD2 (6 bases). Looked up from germline, CDR1 is SGHVS and CDR2 is FQNEAQ. Trimming removed 5 bases at V and 3 bases at J, with 17 bases between. The length of the CDR3 is 16 residues. The CDR3 loop is CASSPKEGRGKNIQYF. The CDR3 nucleotides read TGTGCCAGCAGCCCCAAGGAGGGACGGGGCAAAAACATTCAGTACTTC.

The chain joins TRBV25-1 to TRBJ2-5, with D tentatively TRBD1 (6 bases). The CDR3 length is 16 residues. V was trimmed by 3 bases and J by 2 bases, leaving 16 bases between them. Germline V gene sequence: CDR1 MGHDK, CDR2 SYGVNS. Here the CDR3 reads CASSDLPVGGQETQYF. The CDR3 DNA is TGTGCCAGCAGTGACCTCCCTGTAGGGGGACAAGAGACCCAGTACTTC.

This clonotype was counted a single time. The genes are TRBV6-5 and TRBJ2-2, with a tentative D call TRBD1 (5 bases). Looked up from germline, CDR1 is MNHEY and CDR2 is SVGAGI. The CDR3 is 15 amino acids. V was pared by 0 bases and J by 6 bases, with 11 bases between. Written as DNA, the CDR3 is TGTGCCAGCAGTTACTCAGGGGTCGCTCCCGGGGAGCTGTTTTTT. Amino acids: CASSYSGVAPGELFF.

This chain links TRBV7-9 with TRBJ2-1; D might be TRBD2 (6 bases). This CDR3 region has 14 residues. Trimming removed 4 bases from V and 9 bases from J, with 16 bases in between. CDR1 and CDR2 from the germline V gene are SEHNR and FQNEAQ (reference sequence). In DNA form, the CDR3 reads TGTGCCAGCAGCTCCTCGGGGGAGAGGGGTGAGCAGTTCTTC. Translated, it gives CASSSSGERGEQFF.

At least ten counts were recorded for this clonotype. The chain carries TRBV7-2 and TRBJ2-1, with 9 bases matching TRBD2. Germline lookup yields CDR1 SGHTA and CDR2 FQGNSA. The CDR3 is 15 amino acids. J lost 2 bases, V lost 4 bases, and 3 bases had no gene match. CDR3 in amino acids: CASSSTSGPYNEQFF. The CDR3 DNA sequence: TGTGCCAGCAGCTCGACTAGCGGTCCCTACAATGAGCAGTTCTTC.

This sequence joins TRBV7-2 and TRBJ2-5; 7 nucleotides match TRBD1. The germline V gene encodes CDR1 SGHTA and CDR2 FQGNSA. CDR3 length equals 17 residues. Trimming cost V 4 bases and J 7 bases; bases outside gene matches: 18. This CDR3 is CASSSRRDRVRAGTQYF. Written as DNA, the CDR3 is TGTGCCAGCAGCTCGCGCCGAGACAGGGTTCGGGCGGGGACCCAGTACTTC. The full variable domain, its missing parts supplied by reference TRBV7-2 and TRBJ2-5, is GAGVSQSPSNKVTEKGKDVELRCDPISGHTALYWYRQSLGQGLEFLIYFQGNSAPDKSGLPSDRFSAERTGGSVSTLTIQRTQQEDSAVYLCASSSRRDRVRAGTQYFGPGTRLLVL.

This clonotype was seen more than once but under ten times. The chain links TRBV7-2 to TRBJ2-7; no clear D. From germline, CDR1 is SGHTA and CDR2 FQGNSA. CDR3 size: 16 residues. Trimming took 5 bases from V and 0 from J, leaving 17 bases between them. The CDR3 protein is CASSLSSALDSYEQYF. CDR3 in DNA: TGTGCCAGCAGCCTCTCCAGCGCTCTCGACTCCTACGAGCAGTACTTC.

This clonotype has a count of ten or more. The rearrangement uses TRBV7-6 and TRBJ2-2; D not certain. Trimming removed 3 bases from V and 3 bases from J, with 23 bases in between. The CDR3 length is 19 residues. CDR1 is SGHVS, CDR2 FNYEAQ, per germline. The CDR3: CASSLKVGRRPLHTGELFF. DNA for the CDR3: TGTGCCAGCAGCTTGAAAGTAGGCCGGCGGCCTCTGCACACCGGGGAGCTGTTTTTT.

This chain uses TRBV24-1 with TRBJ2-1, with TRBD2 identical over 13 bases. This CDR3 has 16 residues. V dropped 4 bases and J dropped 8; count of bases not matched to a gene: 7. Germline CDR1 is KGHDR and CDR2 is SFDVKD. The CDR3 DNA sequence: TGTGCCACCAGTGAGAGCACTAGCGGGGGGGCTGATGAGCAGTTCTTC. Translation gives CATSESTSGGADEQFF.

The rearrangement uses TRBV11-2 and TRBJ2-3; possibly TRBD2 for D (6 bases). The CDR3 runs 14 residues. Trimming left V 5 bases short and J 3 bases short, with 12 bases between. CDR1 and CDR2 from the germline V gene are SGHAT and FQNNGV. CDR3 nucleotides: TGTGCCAGCAGCATACCCGGGGGAACAGATACGCAGTATTTT. Amino acids: CASSIPGGTDTQYF. Full variable domain (rest looked up from reference TRBV11-2 and TRBJ2-3): EAGVAQSPRYKIIEKRQSVAFWCNPISGHATLYWYQQILGQGPKLLIQFQNNGVVDDSQLPKDRFSAERLKGVDSTLKIQPAKLEDSAVYLCASSIPGGTDTQYFGPGTRLTVL.

The chain joins TRBV6-2 or TRBV6-3 to TRBJ1-2, with D perhaps TRBD1 (5 bases). This CDR3 is built from 16 residues. Germline assignment: CDR1 MNHEY and CDR2 SVGEGT. The V end was cut by 6 bases, the J end by 3 bases, with 20 bases between. The CDR3 region is CASRKHQGSRDYGYTF. CDR3 bases: TGTGCCAGCAGAAAACATCAGGGCTCACGAGACTATGGCTACACCTTC.

This clonotype was observed a few times. The chain links TRBV6-6 to TRBJ2-1; 16 bases are shared with TRBD2. In germline, CDR1 is MNHNY, CDR2 SVGAGI (reference sequence). After removal of 6 bases from V and 9 bases from J, the junction contained 5 bases not matched to a gene. CDR3 length: 15 residues. CDR3 sequence (DNA): TGTGCCAGCAGCCGCGGGACTAGCGGGGGGGGTGAGCAGTTCTTC. Protein sequence: CASSRGTSGGGEQFF.

In this sample, this clonotype turned up a few times. The chain recombines TRBV7-2 with TRBJ2-5, with D possibly TRBD1 on 6 matching bases. This CDR3 contains 16 residues. Germline V gene lookup returns CDR1 SGHTA and CDR2 FQGNSA. V lost 5 bases to trimming and J lost 9 bases, with 25 bases between them. CDR3 sequence (DNA): TGTGCCAGCAGCCCGATCGGTCGGACAGCCGAATTGCCCCAGTACTTC. This sequence encodes CASSPIGRTAELPQYF.

The rearrangement links TRBV27 to TRBJ2-1, with TRBD2 identical over 7 bases. This CDR3 comprises 13 residues. Losses at the gene ends were 7 bases for V and 8 bases for J; bases not matched to a gene: 8. Germline V lookup: CDR1 MNHEY, CDR2 SMNVEV (reference sequence). The CDR3 spells CASKRGGSYEQFF. In DNA, the CDR3 is TGTGCCAGCAAACGTGGCGGGAGCTATGAGCAGTTCTTC.

In this sample, this clonotype turned up many times. V gene TRBV7-2 combines with J gene TRBJ1-1; D is uncertain. The CDR3 is 14 amino acids. Trimming removed 5 bases from V and 5 bases from J, with 15 bases in between. Germline CDR1 SGHTA, CDR2 FQGNSA. The CDR3 sequence: CASSPTLGGTEAFF. DNA of the CDR3: TGTGCCAGCAGCCCTACCCTAGGAGGGACTGAAGCTTTCTTT.